This TCR beta chain was sequenced for a study of spatial heterogeneity in lung cancer. Turning to the study itself: Fewer alpha-chain than beta-chain sequences were consistently detected. Notes on the study in general: TCRs found ubiquitously expanded in tumor appeared in blood more at resection than at follow-up.

Every TCR cDNA molecule bore a unique molecular identifier. From the 5' RACE reads, TCRdb called clonotypes with MiXCR, one entry per CDR3 protein. The table has 60,000 to 90,000 distinct CDR3 sequences, 10% to 15% seen once. Note on this clonotype: What it binds is not known.

Time point denoted: sample taken at primary tumor resection. Whole RNA was taken from tumor, nontumor lung or frozen PBMC; it was then sequenced unsorted. Samples were donated by 72 untreated early-stage non-small cell lung cancer patients. CDR3 length: 16 amino acids. Trimming took 3 bases from V and 2 from J; bases not matched to a gene: 9. CDR1 is LGHNA, CDR2 YNFKEQ, per germline. The V call is TRBV4-2, the J call TRBJ2-7; 8 bases agree with TRBD2. This receptor was identified in a male donor with early-stage non-small cell lung cancer. This specimen consisted of PBMCs, obtained at surgery. The CDR3 spells CASSQSSPGLAYEQYF. CDR3 DNA: TGTGCCAGCAGCCAGTCTTCGCCGGGACTAGCCTACGAGCAGTACTTC.